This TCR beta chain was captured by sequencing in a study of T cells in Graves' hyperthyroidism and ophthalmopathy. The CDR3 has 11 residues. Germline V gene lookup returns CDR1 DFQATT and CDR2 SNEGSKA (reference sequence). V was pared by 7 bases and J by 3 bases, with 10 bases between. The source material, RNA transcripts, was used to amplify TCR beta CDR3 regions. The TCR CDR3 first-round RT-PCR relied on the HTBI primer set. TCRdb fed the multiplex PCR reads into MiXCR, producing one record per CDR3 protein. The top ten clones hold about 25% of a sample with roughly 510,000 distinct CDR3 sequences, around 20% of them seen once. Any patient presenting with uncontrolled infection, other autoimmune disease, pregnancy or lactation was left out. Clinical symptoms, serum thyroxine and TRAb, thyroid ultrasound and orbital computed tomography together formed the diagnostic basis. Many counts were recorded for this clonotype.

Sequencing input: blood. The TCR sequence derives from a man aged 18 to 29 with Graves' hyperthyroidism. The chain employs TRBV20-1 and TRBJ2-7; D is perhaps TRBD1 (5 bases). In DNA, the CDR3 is TGCAGTGTGACCCAGGGCTACGAGCAGTACTTC. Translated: CSVTQGYEQYF.